This T cell receptor (beta chain) emerged from a study of T cell changes during pregnancy in multiple sclerosis (dated by TCRdb to between 2018 and 2020). With respect to the entire study: Changes in the T cell repertoire over the course of pregnancy were examined in this study in women with multiple sclerosis.

The library came from the immunoSEQ multiplex PCR assay. TCRdb mirrors the immuneACCESS table, restricted to in-frame sequences. Some clones are absent from its copies; in checked studies, under half trace to an unresolved V gene, and the reason for the others is unknown. The sample includes tens of thousands of clones, with roughly 94% observed a single time. Approximately 1.7% of the sample comes from the top ten. In the case of this clone: No cognate antigen has been identified for it. No per-base quality is available; no much larger clone lies one base away.

CDR3 length: 15 amino acids, cysteine to phenylalanine. This entry keeps only the CDR3 DNA: 45 bases, framed from base 1. As encoded in the germline V gene, CDR1 is MNHNS while CDR2 is SASEGT. Trimmed from V: 2 bases; trimmed from J: 4 bases; junction bases lacking a gene match: 1. Here the chain combines TRBV6-1 and TRBJ2-3; TRBD2 fits 12 bases in the junction. The TCR comes from a female donor in good health, enrolled as a control in a pregnancy study. Here the sequenced sample was peripheral blood, taken after pregnancy. The CDR3 loop reads CASSELAGGPDTQYF. The sequenced DNA: TGTGCCAGCAGTGAACTAGCGGGAGGGCCAGATACGCAGTATTTT.